These 23 T cell receptor beta chains were all obtained from the same sample, sequenced in a study of human T cells and chemical hapten exposure. TCRdb reprocessed the RACE reads with MiXCR, giving one entry per CDR3 protein. The sample lists some 380,000 distinct CDR3 sequences, about 4.4% occurring once. Stated time point: patch test 1, 2 weeks after DPC sensitization. Stated treatment: therapeutic diphenylcyclopropenone sensitization with weekly scalp DPC. Specimen: whole blood, collected in connection with sensitization to the hapten diphenylcyclopropenone (DPC). The receptor source for this set is a woman in her forties or fifties with alopecia areata. Some clones in this sample may be carry-over from other donors' samples.

The chain recombines TRBV10-3 with TRBJ1-1; 7 bases line up with TRBD1. Germline V gives CDR1 ENHRY, CDR2 SYGVKD. CDR3 length: 13 amino acids. J was trimmed by 3 bases and V by 10 bases; bases with no gene match: 8. In DNA form, the CDR3 reads TGTGCCACTAAACTCACAGGGGACACTGAAGCTTTCTTT. This translates into CATKLTGDTEAFF.

The V gene is TRBV5-1, the J gene TRBJ2-1; TRBD2 aligns across 12 bases. J was trimmed by 6 bases and V by 1 base; bases with no gene match: 8. The germline V gene encodes CDR1 SGHRS and CDR2 YFSETQ. This CDR3 is built from 17 residues. The CDR3 DNA sequence: TGCGCCAGCAGCTTGAGTACTAGCGGGGGGTTCCGCAATGAGCAGTTCTTC. It encodes CASSLSTSGGFRNEQFF. Drawing the rest from reference TRBV5-1 and TRBJ2-1, the complete variable domain is KAGVTQTPRYLIKTRGQQVTLSCSPISGHRSVSWYQQTPGQGLQFLFEYFSETQRNKGNFPGRFSGRQFSNSRSEMNVSTLELGDSALYLCASSLSTSGGFRNEQFFGPGTRLTVL.

This clonotype occurred many times. The V call is TRBV21-1, the J call TRBJ2-2. TRBV21-1 is deemed a pseudogene. The CDR3 has 14 amino acids. In DNA, the CDR3 is TGTGCCAGCAGCATCGGTCAGGACACCGGGGAGCTGTTTTTT. It is translated as CASSIGQDTGELFF.

Only a few counts were recorded for this clonotype. J is TRBJ1-2 and V is TRBV13, with D uncertain. Trimming cost V 1 base and J 0 bases, with 15 bases left between them. The CDR3 covers 17 residues. Per the germline V gene, CDR1 is PRHDT and CDR2 is FYEKMQ (reference sequence). CDR3 sequence: CASSLAIQSTSNYGYTF. DNA of the CDR3: TGTGCCAGCAGCTTAGCTATCCAGTCTACATCTAACTATGGCTACACCTTC.

This clonotype came up many times. V is TRBV7-3 and J is TRBJ1-1; D ambiguous. The CDR3 covers 13 residues. The germline V gene encodes CDR1 SGHTA and CDR2 FQGTGA. Trimming pared 5 bases from V and 0 bases from J, leaving 7 bases between. DNA for the CDR3: TGTGCCAGCAGCACTAACTTGAACACTGAAGCTTTCTTT. It yields the protein CASSTNLNTEAFF.

This clonotype was seen more than once but under ten times. This may be a read error, as it is one base from a much larger clone. The chain carries TRBV3-1 and TRBJ2-7, with 10 bases aligning to TRBD2. V lost 1 base, J lost 1 base, and 1 base stayed unmatched. This CDR3 has 15 amino acids. Germline CDR1 and CDR2: LGHDT and YNNKEL (reference sequence). CDR3 residues: CASSQGAGGSYEQYF. DNA of the CDR3: TGTGCCAGCAGCCAAGGAGCGGGGGGGTCCTACGAGCAGTACTTC.

This clonotype was observed a few times. The rearrangement joins TRBV11-2 to TRBJ2-7; 8 nucleotides align to TRBD1. The CDR3 runs to 14 residues. V was pared by 1 base and J by 4 bases, with 3 bases of the junction left unmatched. Germline values: CDR1 SGHAT, CDR2 FQNNGV. CDR3 sequence reads: CASSLGDRRYEQYF. The CDR3 coding sequence is TGTGCCAGCAGCTTAGGGGACAGGAGATACGAGCAGTACTTC.

The rearrangement joins TRBV12-3 or TRBV12-4 to TRBJ2-7; D is possibly TRBD1 (6 bases). The V gene lost 3 bases and the J gene lost 0 bases, with 12 bases spanning the gap. The CDR3 spans 15 residues. CDR3 nucleotides: TGTGCCAGCAGTTTGGACAGCCGTACCTCCTACGAGCAGTACTTC. Encoded protein: CASSLDSRTSYEQYF.

The chain employs TRBV6-1 and TRBJ1-5; D is unclear. The CDR3 extends over 17 amino acids. CDR1 and CDR2 from the germline V gene are MNHNS and SASEGT. V lost 3 bases and J lost 5, with 20 bases in between. CDR3 in DNA: TGTGCCAGCAGTGAGTCGAGGAGGCGGATCGGAGATCAGCCCCAGCATTTT. It yields the protein CASSESRRRIGDQPQHF.

Ten or more counts support this clonotype. This rearrangement joins TRBV12-3 or TRBV12-4 to TRBJ1-5; no clear D. Trimming left V 1 base short and J 1 base short, with 5 bases between. This CDR3 spans 14 amino acids. The chain's CDR3 is CASSLVESNQPQHF. The CDR3, as DNA: TGTGCCAGCAGTTTAGTGGAGAGCAATCAGCCCCAGCATTTT.

A few counts support this clonotype. The chain is built from TRBV7-9 and TRBJ2-7; TRBD1 matches at 7 bases. J gave up 2 bases and V 4 bases, and 8 bases lay outside the gene matches. The CDR3 covers 15 residues. CDR1 SEHNR and CDR2 FQNEAQ come from the germline V gene (reference sequence). DNA for the CDR3: TGTGCCAGCAGCTCCTACGACAGGGACCCCTACGAGCAGTACTTC. Amino acids: CASSSYDRDPYEQYF.

This clonotype was found many times. The chain employs TRBV7-2 and TRBJ2-3; tentative D call: TRBD1 (6 bases). Germline-derived CDR1 and CDR2 are SGHTA and FQGNSA. The CDR3 has 15 residues. Trimming removed 5 bases at V and 4 bases at J, with 16 bases between. CDR3 region: CASSKTGQIADTQYF. Written as DNA, the CDR3 is TGTGCCAGCAGCAAAACAGGGCAGATAGCAGATACGCAGTATTTT.

The J gene is TRBJ2-6, the V gene TRBV29-1; D possibly corresponds to TRBD1 (6 bases). CDR1 is SQVTM and CDR2 is ANQGSEA in the germline V gene. Trimming stripped 1 base from V and 2 bases from J, with 6 bases between. This CDR3 is 14 amino acids long. The DNA for the CDR3 is TGCAGCGTTGAAGGGACAGCTGGGGCCAACGTCCTGACTTTC. Protein sequence: CSVEGTAGANVLTF. The entire variable domain, with the rest obtained from reference TRBV29-1 and TRBJ2-6, is as follows: SAVISQKPSRDICQRGTSLTIQCQVDSQVTMMFWYRQQPGQSLTLIATANQGSEATYESGFVIDKFPISRPNLTFSTLTVSNMSPEDSSIYLCSVEGTAGANVLTFGAGSRLTVL.

There are many counts of this clonotype. The chain recombines TRBV28 with TRBJ2-7; perhaps TRBD2 as D (5 bases). CDR3 size: 14 residues. CDR1 MDHEN and CDR2 SYDVKM come from the germline V gene. V shed 7 bases and J shed 0 bases, with 13 bases lying between them. CDR3 region: CASTRPGNSYEQYF. For the CDR3, the DNA is TGTGCCAGCACTCGTCCGGGAAACTCCTACGAGCAGTACTTC.

This clonotype has a count of ten or more. The chain joins TRBV20-1 to TRBJ1-4; D remains unclear. The CDR3 contains 14 residues. V was trimmed by 0 bases and J by 3 bases, leaving 8 bases between them. Germline CDR1 is DFQATT and CDR2 is SNEGSKA (reference sequence). Here the CDR3 reads CSARESGSNEKLFF. CDR3 DNA: TGCAGTGCTAGAGAATCAGGTTCTAATGAAAAACTGTTTTTT.

This clonotype has a count of ten or more. The chain links TRBV18 to TRBJ1-5; the D is unclear. Looked up from germline, CDR1 is KGHSH and CDR2 is LQKENI. The CDR3 is 17 residues long. The germline V and J ends were trimmed by 2 bases and 1 base, with 15 bases remaining between them. CDR3 in amino acids: CASSPVRQTRSNQPQHF. DNA of the CDR3: TGTGCCAGCTCACCAGTTAGGCAAACTCGGAGCAATCAGCCCCAGCATTTT.

Only a few counts were recorded for this clonotype. The genes are TRBV9 and TRBJ2-1; either TRBD1 or TRBD2 may supply D (5 bases each). Trimming pared 2 bases from V and 3 bases from J, leaving 12 bases between. This CDR3 is 15 amino acids long. Germline CDR1 and CDR2: SGDLS and YYNGEE. The DNA for the CDR3 is TGTGCCAGCAGCGTCGCAGGGACCCACTACAATGAGCAGTTCTTC. It specifies CASSVAGTHYNEQFF.

There are many counts of this clonotype. V is TRBV20-1 and J is TRBJ2-6, with D tentatively TRBD1 or TRBD2 (5 bases each). V was pared by 5 bases and J by 2 bases, with 13 bases between. CDR3 size: 15 residues. Germline V gene data show CDR1 as DFQATT and CDR2 as SNEGSKA (reference sequence). This CDR3 is CSARDRQTGANVLTF. The CDR3 DNA reads as TGCAGTGCTCGGGACCGCCAAACTGGGGCCAACGTCCTGACTTTC.

The chain has TRBV28 and TRBJ1-4; 8 bases fit TRBD1. CDR3 size: 14 residues. V trimming: 7 bases; J trimming: 6 bases; junction bases outside the gene matches: 7. Germline V CDR1 and CDR2: MDHEN, SYDVKM. Here the CDR3 reads CASTSDRGDEKLFF. The CDR3 region has the DNA TGTGCCAGCACCTCAGACAGGGGAGATGAAAAACTGTTTTTT. The full variable domain, completed using reference TRBV28 and TRBJ1-4, is DVKVTQSSRYLVKRTGEKVFLECVQDMDHENMFWYRQDPGLGLRLIYFSYDVKMKEKGDIPEGYSVSREKKERFSLILESASTNQTSMYLCASTSDRGDEKLFFGSGTQLSVL.

This clonotype has ten or more counts. This rearrangement joins TRBV6-5 to TRBJ1-3; the D gene is possibly TRBD1 (5 bases). V lost 5 bases to trimming and J lost 5 bases, with 7 bases between them. Looked up from germline, CDR1 is MNHEY and CDR2 is SVGAGI. This CDR3 region has 12 residues. The CDR3 protein is CASSQDRNTIYF. DNA for the CDR3: TGTGCCAGCAGTCAGGACAGAAACACCATATATTTT.

This clonotype appeared many times. The chain has TRBV7-9 and TRBJ2-5; unclear D gene. V shed 5 bases and J shed 5 bases, with 12 bases lying between them. In germline, CDR1 is SEHNR, CDR2 FQNEAQ (reference sequence). The CDR3 length is 13 residues. For the CDR3, the DNA is TGTGCCAGCAGCACCAGGTTAGAGGAGACCCAGTACTTC. It encodes CASSTRLEETQYF. Combining the CDR3 with reference TRBV7-9 and TRBJ2-5 gives the whole variable domain DTGVSQNPRHKITKRGQNVTFRCDPISEHNRLYWYRQTLGQGPEFLTYFQNEAQLEKSRLLSDRFSAERPKGSFSTLEIQRTEQGDSAMYLCASSTRLEETQYFGPGTRLLVL.

This clonotype was seen ten or more times. V is TRBV12-3 or TRBV12-4 and J is TRBJ1-2; D gene unclear. The CDR3 covers 13 residues. Trimming left V 2 bases short and J 6 bases short, with 10 bases between. The CDR3 is CASSLSGFDGYTF. CDR3 bases: TGTGCCAGCAGTTTATCGGGTTTCGATGGCTACACCTTC.

The chain combines TRBV11-2 with TRBJ2-4; tentative D call: TRBD1 (6 bases). CDR3 length equals 15 residues. V lost 1 base and J 6 bases, leaving 13 bases between the germline ends. Germline loops: CDR1 SGHAT, CDR2 FQNNGV. The CDR3 DNA follows: TGTGCCAGCAGCTTAGGACAGGAGCCTTTAAACATTCAGTACTTC. This translates into CASSLGQEPLNIQYF.